The rows below give T cell receptor beta chains drawn from one sample of a study of blood T cell repertoires in COVID-19. Profiled with immunoSEQ multiplex PCR; TCRdb holds only in-frame clones, not every one. Here the sample spans 100,000 to 120,000 clones, over 75% being singletons. Sample: peripheral blood. The receptors stem from a man between 45 and 60 years old with acute or convalescent COVID-19. The CDR3 runs from the conserved cysteine through the conserved F or W. A D gene is named only where the DNA matches it firmly. Rows may omit the clone size; those that give it use once, few, many or a size class.

j_gene	abundance	d_gene	v_gene	CDR3aa	CDR3nt
TRBJ2-3	NA	TRBD2	TRBV11-2	CASSLDLPAGGSEDTQYF	TGTGCCAGCAGCTTAGATCTACCAGCGGGGGGGTCGGAAGATACGCAGTATTTT
TRBJ1-2	NA	NA	TRBV7-6	CASSYRIGVNYGYTF	TGTGCCAGCAGCTACAGGATTGGGGTTAACTATGGCTACACCTTC
TRBJ2-5	NA	NA	TRBV9	CASSEGGTPPGTQYF	TGTGCCAGCAGCGAGGGGGGGACACCTCCGGGGACCCAGTACTTC
TRBJ1-4	NA	TRBD1	TRBV9	CASSRGTGGTEKLFF	TGTGCCAGCAGCCGCGGGACAGGGGGCACTGAAAAACTGTTTTTT
TRBJ2-1	NA	TRBD1	TRBV28	CASSNWRQGINEQFF	TGTGCCAGCAGTAACTGGAGACAGGGGATAAATGAGCAGTTCTTC
TRBJ1-2	NA	NA	TRBV6-1	CASSEEREGYTF	TGTGCCAGCAGTGAAGAGAGGGAAGGCTACACCTTC
TRBJ2-1	NA	TRBD2	TRBV19	CASMRTSGIYNEQFF	TGTGCCAGCATGAGAACTAGCGGGATCTACAATGAGCAGTTCTTC
TRBJ1-3	NA	TRBD1	TRBV7-9	CASSPGQVSGNTIYF	TGTGCCAGCAGCCCCGGACAGGTCTCTGGAAACACCATATATTTT
TRBJ2-2	NA	TRBD1	TRBV18	CASSPIPGGTGITGELFF	TGTGCCAGCTCACCAATCCCAGGTGGGACAGGGATCACCGGGGAGCTGTTTTTT
TRBJ1-1	NA	TRBD1	TRBV5-1	CASSGTGRNTEAFF	TGCGCCAGCAGCGGGACAGGCCGGAACACTGAAGCTTTCTTT
TRBJ2-5	NA	NA	TRBV14	CASSPLAGVPQETQYF	TGTGCCAGCAGCCCCTTGGCCGGGGTCCCCCAAGAGACCCAGTACTTC
TRBJ2-7	few	TRBD2	TRBV6-2/TRBV6-3	CASSLAGGPQQYF	TGTGCCAGCAGTTTAGCGGGAGGGCCACAGCAGTACTTC
TRBJ2-7	NA	TRBD1	TRBV11-1	CASSQPRDRAYEQYF	TGTGCCAGCAGCCAACCCCGGGACAGAGCCTACGAGCAGTACTTC
TRBJ1-4	NA	NA	TRBV5-1	CASSQNGGEKLFF	TGCGCCAGCAGCCAAAACGGAGGGGAAAAACTGTTTTTT
TRBJ2-3	NA	TRBD1	TRBV19	CASSIWTGATDTQYF	TGTGCCAGTAGTATCTGGACAGGGGCGACAGATACGCAGTATTTT
TRBJ2-1	NA	TRBD2	TRBV10-3	CAIETSGRAGEQFF	TGTGCCATCGAGACTAGCGGGAGGGCCGGTGAGCAGTTCTTC
TRBJ2-1	NA	NA	TRBV5-1	CASSADPSFEQFF	TGCGCCAGCAGCGCAGATCCTTCGTTTGAGCAGTTCTTC
TRBJ2-1	NA	TRBD2	TRBV4-1	CASSQDRGTSFKNEQFF	TGCGCCAGCAGCCAAGATCGCGGGACTAGTTTTAAGAATGAGCAGTTCTTC
TRBJ1-2	NA	NA	TRBV3-1/TRBV3-2	CASSQRQDGYTF	TGTGCCAGCAGCCAGCGACAGGATGGCTACACCTTC
TRBJ1-6	NA	NA	TRBV30	CAWSAGGASPLHF	TGTGCCTGGAGTGCTGGAGGGGCCTCACCCCTCCACTTT
TRBJ2-1	NA	TRBD2	TRBV19	CASSPISLGLAGVHEQFF	TGTGCCAGTAGTCCAATCTCCCTGGGACTAGCGGGAGTTCATGAGCAGTTCTTC
TRBJ1-1	NA	TRBD1	TRBV4-1	CASSQPGQGAPEAFF	TGCGCCAGCAGCCAGCCGGGACAGGGGGCCCCTGAAGCTTTCTTT
TRBJ1-2	NA	NA	TRBV6-5	CASSYGLTGYGYTF	TGTGCCAGCAGTTACGGTCTGACGGGTTATGGCTACACCTTC
TRBJ2-2	NA	NA	TRBV7-3	CASSRRTGGIGGELFF	TGTGCCAGCAGCAGACGGACAGGAGGGATTGGTGGGGAGCTGTTTTTT
TRBJ1-2	NA	TRBD1	TRBV5-1	CASSPPGTVLNYGYTF	TGCGCCAGCAGCCCCCCCGGGACAGTTTTGAACTATGGCTACACCTTC
TRBJ2-5	NA	TRBD2	TRBV5-1	CASSPRVAGGPETQYF	TGCGCCAGCAGCCCAAGGGTGGCGGGGGGGCCGGAGACCCAGTACTTC
TRBJ2-6	NA	TRBD2	TRBV6-1	CASSVAGASGANVLTF	TGTGCCAGCAGTGTAGCGGGGGCCTCTGGGGCCAACGTCCTGACTTTC
TRBJ1-5	NA	NA	TRBV4-2	CASSQGLNQPQHF	TGTGCCAGCAGCCAAGGGCTCAATCAGCCCCAGCATTTT
TRBJ1-4	NA	NA	TRBV19	CASSTKTGTNEKLFF	TGTGCCAGTAGTACGAAGACAGGAACTAATGAAAAACTGTTTTTT
TRBJ2-3	NA	NA	TRBV14	CASSRRDTSTDTQYF	TGTGCCAGCAGCCGCCGGGACACAAGCACAGATACGCAGTATTTT
TRBJ2-7	NA	NA	TRBV9	CASSVGGEQYF	TGTGCCAGCAGCGTCGGGGGCGAGCAGTACTTC